A single sample is the source of the 19 T cell receptor beta chains below, sequenced in a study of shared T cell receptors in the human thymus. This table comes from immunoSEQ multiplex PCR, and its TCRdb copy is limited to in-frame clones, with some not included. The table records approximately 760,000 clones, 80% to 90% of them present only once. These data also featured in a second study, about human thymus T cells.

The material sequenced was thymocytes. The receptors derive from a girl under two years old with a congenital heart defect.

In this sample, this clone turned up a few times. The chain links TRBV9 to TRBJ2-6; 7 bases fit TRBD1. The V gene's germline CDR1 is SGDLS and CDR2 YYNGEE. The CDR3 spans 16 residues. The ends lost 3 bases at V and 3 bases at J; junction bases unmatched: 6. CDR3 DNA sequence: TGTGCCAGCAGCGGGACAGGACAGGATGGGGCCAACGTCCTGACTTTC. This encodes CASSGTGQDGANVLTF.

The chain employs TRBV6-5 and TRBJ1-2, with a weak D call TRBD1 (5 bases). Germline V gene sequence: CDR1 MNHEY, CDR2 SVGAGI. Trimming left V 2 bases short and J 2 bases short, with 12 bases between. The CDR3 consists of 15 residues. The CDR3 loop is CASSYRGLTNYGYTF. CDR3 DNA sequence: TGTGCCAGCAGTTACCGGGGACTGACGAACTATGGCTACACCTTC.

This clone was seen a single time. V and J are TRBV15 and TRBJ1-2; possible D gene TRBD1, 6 bases. The germline V gene encodes CDR1 LNHNV and CDR2 YYDKDF (reference sequence). V was shortened by 1 base and J by 3 bases, with 9 bases between the two germline ends. The CDR3 is 14 amino acids. CDR3 in amino acids: CATSRAGHHYGYTF. CDR3 coding DNA: TGTGCCACCAGCAGAGCGGGACACCACTATGGCTACACCTTC.

The rearrangement links TRBV25-1 to TRBJ2-7; D is perhaps TRBD1 (6 bases). Germline CDR1 is MGHDK and CDR2 is SYGVNS. The V and J ends lost 4 bases and 6 bases respectively, with 16 bases between them. The CDR3 sequence is 14 residues long. The CDR3 DNA sequence: TGTGCCAGCAGTGGCTCGTACAGGGCTGGCGAGCAGTACTTC. Translated: CASSGSYRAGEQYF.

The chain carries TRBV5-1 and TRBJ1-4, with 7 bases aligning to TRBD1. The CDR3 contains 14 residues. Germline V CDR1 and CDR2: SGHRS, YFSETQ. Trimming cost V 4 bases and J 7 bases; bases outside gene matches: 7. CDR3 in DNA: TGCGCCAGCAGCACGCTCCAGGGGGGTGAAAAACTGTTTTTT. It translates to CASSTLQGGEKLFF.

The rearrangement links TRBV6-5 to TRBJ1-5; 9 nucleotides match TRBD1. Germline CDR1 reads MNHEY; CDR2 reads SVGAGI. This CDR3 is 14 amino acids long. Trimming removed 5 bases from V and 7 bases from J; junction bases left unmatched: 6. CDR3 nucleotides: TGTGCCAGCAGTATACAGGGGGCGGACCAGCCCCAGCATTTT. Translated: CASSIQGADQPQHF.

This chain connects TRBV5-4 to TRBJ1-1; D is unclear. The CDR3 runs to 15 residues. The V end lost 4 bases, the J end lost 1 base, and 14 bases lay between the germline ends. Germline CDR1 and CDR2: SGHNT and YYREEE (reference sequence). The CDR3, as DNA: TGTGCCAGCAGCGCGTTACAGACCCAGAACACTGAAGCTTTCTTT. Translated: CASSALQTQNTEAFF.

This sequence joins TRBV4-1 and TRBJ1-5; 7 bases fit TRBD1. J lost 5 bases, V lost 3 bases, and 13 bases had no gene match. Looked up from germline, CDR1 is MGHRA and CDR2 is YSYEKL. There are 17 residues in the CDR3. CDR3 DNA: TGCGCCAGCAGCCAGGATTCCTCCGGGACAGCAGATCAGCCCCAGCATTTT. It codes for CASSQDSSGTADQPQHF.

The rearrangement uses TRBV7-9 and TRBJ2-2; D is unresolved. The CDR3 length is 13 residues. The V end lost 10 bases, the J end lost 0 bases, and 9 bases lay between the germline ends. Per the germline V gene, CDR1 is SEHNR and CDR2 is FQNEAQ (reference sequence). Here the CDR3 reads CATGVANTGELFF. In nucleotides, the CDR3 is TGTGCCACAGGTGTGGCGAACACCGGGGAGCTGTTTTTT.

The rearrangement links TRBV15 to TRBJ2-3, with D possibly being TRBD1 (5 bases). Germline V CDR1 and CDR2: LNHNV, YYDKDF (reference sequence). Trimming took 1 base from V and 0 from J, leaving 11 bases between them. CDR3 length: 16 amino acids. CDR3: CATSRAQGPSTDTQYF. In nucleotides, the CDR3 is TGTGCCACCAGCAGAGCTCAGGGCCCAAGCACAGATACGCAGTATTTT. The variable domain in full, with the rest retrieved from reference TRBV15 and TRBJ2-3, is DAMVIQNPRYQVTQFGKPVTLSCSQTLNHNVMYWYQQKSSQAPKLLFHYYDKDFNNEADTPDNFQSRRPNTSFCFLDIRSPGLGDTAMYLCATSRAQGPSTDTQYFGPGTRLTVL.

This clone was counted a few times. The gene calls are TRBV29-1 and TRBJ1-2, with a tentative D call TRBD1 (5 bases). The CDR3 length is 13 residues. The germline CDR1 and CDR2 sequences are SQVTM and ANQGSEA. The V and J ends lost 5 bases and 4 bases respectively, with 14 bases between them. The CDR3 sequence: CSVCDQGAYGYTF. CDR3 nucleotide sequence: TGCAGCGTTTGTGACCAGGGTGCCTATGGCTACACCTTC.

This clone occurred once. The chain uses TRBV19 and TRBJ1-6; D remains ambiguous. With 2 bases removed from V and 0 bases from J, the gap between germline ends came to 11 bases. Germline V lookup: CDR1 LNHDA, CDR2 SQIVND (reference sequence). The length of the CDR3 is 17 residues. The CDR3 spells CASSIRGRSSYNSPLHF. CDR3 coding DNA: TGTGCCAGTAGTATAAGAGGAAGGAGCTCCTATAATTCACCCCTCCACTTT.

This chain links TRBV9 with TRBJ2-1, with D perhaps TRBD2 (5 bases). V was pared by 0 bases and J by 0 bases, with 7 bases between. Germline CDR1 and CDR2: SGDLS and YYNGEE. This CDR3 is 15 amino acids long. The CDR3 is CASSVVRDSYNEQFF. The CDR3 DNA reads TGTGCCAGCAGCGTAGTGAGGGACTCCTACAATGAGCAGTTCTTC.

This clone was seen once. The J gene is TRBJ1-1, the V gene TRBV15; 9 nucleotides align to TRBD1. Germline loops: CDR1 LNHNV, CDR2 YYDKDF (reference sequence). Trimming at V came to 0 bases and at J to 0 bases, leaving 8 bases not matched to a gene. CDR3 length: 18 residues. The CDR3 DNA sequence: TGTGCCACCAGCAGAGACCACGACAGGGGGATCATGAACACTGAAGCTTTCTTT. Encoded protein: CATSRDHDRGIMNTEAFF.

The chain links TRBV29-1 to TRBJ2-5, with D tentatively TRBD2 (5 bases). This CDR3 is 16 amino acids long. V gave up 2 bases and J gave up 3 bases, with 19 bases separating them. Germline V gene lookup returns CDR1 SQVTM and CDR2 ANQGSEA. CDR3 in amino acids: CSVERASPSLEETQYF. The CDR3 DNA follows: TGCAGCGTTGAACGGGCTAGCCCTTCTCTTGAAGAGACCCAGTACTTC.

This rearrangement joins TRBV5-4 to TRBJ1-2; 8 nucleotides align to TRBD1. The CDR3 has 15 residues. The V and J ends lost 2 bases and 3 bases, in that order; junction bases with no gene match: 6. Per the germline V gene, CDR1 is SGHNT and CDR2 is YYREEE (reference sequence). This chain's CDR3 is CASSFRDRCDYGYTF. The DNA of the CDR3 is TGTGCCAGCAGCTTCAGGGACAGGTGCGACTATGGCTACACCTTC.

V usage is TRBV27 and J usage is TRBJ2-3, with TRBD2 matching over 9 bases. The CDR3 extends over 15 amino acids. Per germline, CDR1 MNHEY and CDR2 SMNVEV (reference sequence). V lost 3 bases and J lost 3; bases outside the gene matches: 4. DNA for the CDR3: TGTGCCAGCAGTTTGCAGCGGGGGGTGACAGATACGCAGTATTTT. It translates to CASSLQRGVTDTQYF.

The table lists this clone with a count of one. This sequence joins TRBV10-1 and TRBJ2-5, with 9 bases aligning to TRBD2. The CDR3 consists of 15 residues. V was clipped by 6 bases and J by 2 bases; unmatched bases: 7. Germline V gene data show CDR1 as WNHNN and CDR2 as SYGVQD (reference sequence). This CDR3 is CASSPGLAPQETQYF. CDR3 bases: TGCGCCAGCAGCCCCGGACTAGCGCCACAAGAGACCCAGTACTTC.

V is TRBV19 and J is TRBJ1-2; D is unresolved. Germline V lookup: CDR1 LNHDA, CDR2 SQIVND (reference sequence). Trimming removed 5 bases at V and 11 bases at J, with 15 bases between. The CDR3 is 12 residues long. CDR3 coding DNA: TGTGCCAGTAGTCTGGGCGGGAAAGGTTACACCTTC. Protein: CASSLGGKGYTF.